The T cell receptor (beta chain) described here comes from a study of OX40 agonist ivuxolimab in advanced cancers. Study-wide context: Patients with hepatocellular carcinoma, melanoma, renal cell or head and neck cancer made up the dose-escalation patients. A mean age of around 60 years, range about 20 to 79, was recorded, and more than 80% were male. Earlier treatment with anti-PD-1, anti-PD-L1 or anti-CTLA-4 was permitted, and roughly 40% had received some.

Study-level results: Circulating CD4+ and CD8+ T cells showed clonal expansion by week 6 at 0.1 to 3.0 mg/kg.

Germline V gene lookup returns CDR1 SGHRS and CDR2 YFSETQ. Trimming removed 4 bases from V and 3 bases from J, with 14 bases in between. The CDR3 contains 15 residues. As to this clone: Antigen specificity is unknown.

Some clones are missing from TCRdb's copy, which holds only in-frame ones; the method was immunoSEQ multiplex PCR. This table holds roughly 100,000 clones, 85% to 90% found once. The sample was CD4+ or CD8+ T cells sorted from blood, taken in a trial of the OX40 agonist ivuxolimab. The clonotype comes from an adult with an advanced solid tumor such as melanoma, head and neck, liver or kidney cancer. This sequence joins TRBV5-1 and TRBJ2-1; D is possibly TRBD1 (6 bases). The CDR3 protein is CASSPVEGVYNEQFF. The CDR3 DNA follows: TGCGCCAGCAGCCCCGTAGAGGGGGTCTACAATGAGCAGTTCTTC.